The 24 T cell receptor beta chains below all came from one sample that was sequenced in a study of breast tumors, draining lymph nodes, adjacent tissues. Breast cancer patients provided tissue from their axillary draining lymph nodes. TCRdb reprocessed the multiplex PCR reads with MiXCR, giving one entry per CDR3 protein. The table includes 200,000 to 250,000 distinct CDR3 sequences, 30% to 35% detected once. The specimen sequenced was axillary lymph node tissue. The receptors shown here come from a female donor with breast cancer. Some clones in this sample may be carry-over from other donors' samples.

Many counts were recorded for this clonotype. V and J are TRBV20-1 and TRBJ2-7; a possible D gene is TRBD1 (5 bases). This CDR3 region has 15 residues. Germline CDR1 reads DFQATT; CDR2 reads SNEGSKA (reference sequence). V lost 0 bases and J 4 bases, leaving 16 bases between the germline ends. The CDR3 protein is CSARDLGQGAYEQYF. The DNA of the CDR3 is TGCAGTGCTAGAGATCTGGGGCAGGGTGCTTACGAGCAGTACTTC.

This clonotype was counted only a few times. V and J are TRBV19 and TRBJ1-1, with a possible D match to TRBD1 (6 bases). Trimming took 7 bases from V and 5 from J, leaving 17 bases between them. Germline CDR1 reads LNHDA; CDR2 reads SQIVND (reference sequence). This CDR3 region has 14 residues. The CDR3 region has the DNA TGTGCCAGTACTTATTCCAGGGGTGGGACTGAAGCTTTCTTT. It is translated as CASTYSRGGTEAFF.

Ten or more counts support this clonotype. This chain joins TRBV20-1 and TRBJ2-5, with a tentative D call TRBD2 (5 bases). The CDR3 spans 12 residues. Trimming removed 2 bases from V and 7 bases from J, with 11 bases in between. CDR1 and CDR2 from the germline V gene are DFQATT and SNEGSKA (reference sequence). CDR3 residues: CSARLAVGTQYF. In DNA form, the CDR3 reads TGCAGTGCTAGACTAGCCGTTGGGACCCAGTACTTC.

Comments on this clonotype: The DNA is left out, because the CDR3 cannot be placed on it with certainty; the CDR3 is given as TCRdb lists it. V usage is TRBV7-9 and J usage is TRBJ2-1; TRBD1 reflects the table's D call only, with no check against the DNA. Germline V gene data show CDR1 as SEHNR and CDR2 as FQNEAQ (reference sequence). The CDR3 is 20 residues long, counting both termini. The CDR3 sequence is CASSLWTSGRASNSYNEQFF.

The chain recombines TRBV6-1 with TRBJ2-6; D not resolved. Germline lookup yields CDR1 MNHNS and CDR2 SASEGT. The CDR3 runs to 14 residues. Trimming left V 6 bases short and J 3 bases short, with 9 bases between. The CDR3 region is CASRKSGGANVLTF. The CDR3 DNA reads TGTGCCAGCAGGAAGAGTGGTGGGGCCAACGTCCTGACTTTC.

This clonotype was seen repeatedly, ten times or more. In DNA, the CDR3 is TGCAGTGCCGACGGGGGAGTAGACGAGCAGTACTTC. Amino acid sequence: CSADGGVDEQYF. This chain joins TRBV20-1 and TRBJ2-7, with D perhaps matching TRBD2 (6 bases). Germline values: CDR1 DFQATT, CDR2 SNEGSKA (reference sequence). Trimming pared 6 bases from V and 5 bases from J, leaving 14 bases between. This CDR3 is built from 12 residues.

This clonotype was seen at least ten times. This chain joins TRBV13 and TRBJ2-2; D perhaps matches TRBD2 (6 bases). The CDR3 loop spans 13 amino acids. Trimming removed 5 bases from V and 6 bases from J, with 10 bases in between. Germline V gene lookup returns CDR1 PRHDT and CDR2 FYEKMQ (reference sequence). CDR3 region: CASSPRLAGELFF. CDR3 nucleotides: TGTGCCAGCAGCCCGAGACTAGCCGGGGAGCTGTTTTTT.

About this clonotype itself: Just one base apart from a much larger clone, this may be a read error. The gene calls are TRBV20-1 and TRBJ1-2, with 7 nucleotides matching TRBD1. This CDR3 has 12 residues. The germline V gene has CDR1 DFQATT and CDR2 SNEGSKA (reference sequence). CDR3 nucleotide sequence: TGCAGTGCTTACGACAGGGACTACGGCTCCACCTTC. It specifies CSAYDRDYGSTF.

The chain joins TRBV12-3 or TRBV12-4 to TRBJ1-3; D unclear. Trimming took 5 bases from V and 2 from J, leaving 13 bases between them. CDR3 size: 15 residues. CDR3 sequence (DNA): TGTGCCAGCAGTGAACCGAGGTTAGCTGGAAACACCATATATTTT. This gives the protein CASSEPRLAGNTIYF.

This clonotype was seen more than once but under ten times. A junction boundary mismatches the germline segment, possibly from a read error. V is TRBV6-1 and J is TRBJ1-5, with D possibly matching TRBD1 (6 bases). The V gene's germline CDR1 is MNHNS and CDR2 SASEGT. CDR3 size: 15 residues. The CDR3 DNA sequence: TGTGCCAGCAGTGAGTCAGGGGCTCTCAATCAGCCCCGGCATTTT. Protein: CASSESGALNQPRHF.

Note on this clonotype: This may stem from a read error, because a much larger clone lies one nucleotide away. The chain uses TRBV20-1 and TRBJ1-5, with D perhaps TRBD1 (6 bases). The CDR3 has 15 residues. Germline CDR1 DFQATT, CDR2 SNEGSKA (reference sequence). The CDR3 sequence is CGARDRAGANQPQHF. The CDR3 DNA is TGCGGTGCTAGAGATAGGGCAGGGGCGAATCAGCCCCAGCATTTT.

This clonotype was seen repeatedly, ten times or more. The chain recombines TRBV2 with TRBJ2-7, with 11 bases aligning to TRBD1. The V and J ends lost 5 bases and 5 bases, in that order; junction bases with no gene match: 5. The length of the CDR3 is 14 residues. Germline values: CDR1 SNHLY, CDR2 FYNNEI. CDR3 protein: CASSYRTGGDEQYF. As DNA, the CDR3 is TGTGCCAGCAGTTACCGGACAGGGGGCGACGAGCAGTACTTC.

This clonotype showed up just once. The gene calls are TRBV2 and TRBJ1-4; no reliable D call. The CDR3 consists of 13 residues. Trimming shortened V by 4 bases and J by 6 bases, and 9 bases separated the two germline ends. Germline-derived CDR1 and CDR2 are SNHLY and FYNNEI. The CDR3 region has the DNA TGTGCCAGCAGTGGGGATTTAGATGAAAAACTGTTTTTT. It is translated as CASSGDLDEKLFF.

As regards this clonotype: A much larger clonotype is one base distant, so this may be a read error. J is TRBJ2-1 and V is TRBV5-1; D gene uncertain. The CDR3 loop spans 14 amino acids. Germline CDR1 and CDR2: SGHRS and YFSETQ. In nucleotides, the CDR3 is TGCGCCAGCGGCTTGGCCAGACTTCCACATGAGCAGTTCTTC. Translating gives CASGLARLPHEQFF.

This clonotype appeared a single time. A much larger clone is a single base away; this may be a read error. The chain combines TRBV5-1 with TRBJ2-5; 7 bases match TRBD1. V lost 7 bases, J lost 11 bases, and 17 bases stayed unmatched. CDR1 and CDR2 (germline): SGHRS, YFSETQ. The CDR3 has 14 amino acids. CDR3 loop: CASYLEGAYNEQYF. The CDR3 bases are TGCGCCAGCTACCTAGAGGGGGCATACAATGAGCAGTACTTC. Full variable domain (rest looked up from reference TRBV5-1 and TRBJ2-5): KAGVTQTPRYLIKTRGQQVTLSCSPISGHRSVSWYQQTPGQGLQFLFEYFSETQRNKGNFPGRFSGRQFSNSRSEMNVSTLELGDSALYLCASYLEGAYNEQYFGPGTRLLVL.

This clonotype was recorded at least ten times. The chain has TRBV6-5 and TRBJ2-2, with 7 bases fitting TRBD2. The germline CDR1 and CDR2 sequences are MNHEY and SVGAGI. The CDR3 consists of 14 residues. V trimming: 6 bases; J trimming: 0 bases; junction bases outside the gene matches: 1. This CDR3 reads CASRGLANTGELFF. In DNA, the CDR3 is TGTGCCAGCAGAGGACTAGCGAACACCGGGGAGCTGTTTTTT.

In this sample, this clonotype turned up many times. This sequence joins TRBV29-1 and TRBJ2-5; D uncertain. V was shortened by 4 bases and J by 0 bases, with 9 bases between the two germline ends. This CDR3 comprises 13 residues. The germline V gene encodes CDR1 SQVTM and CDR2 ANQGSEA. The CDR3 nucleotides are TGCAGCGTTGCCTGGGTGTACCAAGAGACCCAGTACTTC. Its protein product is CSVAWVYQETQYF.

This clonotype appeared many times. V is TRBV2 and J is TRBJ2-1; D remains unclear. The CDR3 contains 15 residues. Trimming cost V 7 bases and J 0 bases, with 13 bases left between them. Looked up from germline, CDR1 is SNHLY and CDR2 is FYNNEI. The CDR3 sequence is CASKATESSYNEQFF. CDR3 DNA sequence: TGTGCCAGCAAGGCGACGGAGAGCTCCTACAATGAGCAGTTCTTC.

This clonotype was seen repeatedly, ten times or more. For the CDR3, the DNA is TGTGCCAGCAGTTCGACTAGCGGGAGGGCCAATGAGCAGTTCTTC. Translation: CASSSTSGRANEQFF. The chain recombines TRBV13 with TRBJ2-1; TRBD2 aligns across 14 bases. V was clipped by 6 bases and J by 6 bases; unmatched bases: 4. CDR3 size: 15 residues. CDR1 is PRHDT, CDR2 FYEKMQ, per germline (reference sequence).

As concerns this clonotype: A much larger clone lies a single base off, so this may be a read error. V and J are TRBV20-1 and TRBJ2-2; 8 bases map to TRBD2. From germline, CDR1 is DFQATT and CDR2 SNEGSKA (reference sequence). This CDR3 is 15 amino acids long. The CDR3 DNA follows: TGCAGTGCTAGATCCGGGGGGGCCTATACCGAGGAGCTGTTTTTT. Translated, it gives CSARSGGAYTEELFF.

This clonotype was found many times. At one boundary the junction diverges from the germline segment, which might be a read error. The chain recombines TRBV7-2 with TRBJ2-3; 12 bases align to TRBD2. This CDR3 spans 15 amino acids. CDR1 is SGHTA and CDR2 is FQGNSA in the germline V gene. CDR3: CASSLAGGSTDTQYF. Here the CDR3 DNA reads TGTGCCAGCAGCCTAGCGGGGGGGAGCACAGATACGCAGTATTTT.

As regards this clonotype: This CDR3 is missing its conserved last phenylalanine or tryptophan, likely due to a read error. As DNA, the CDR3 is TGTGCCAGCAGCTTAGGCACTGGCAACTATGGCTACACCCAC. Residues: CASSLGTGNYGYTH. The chain employs TRBV7-2 and TRBJ1-2; no reliable D call. The germline gives CDR1 SGHTA, CDR2 FQGNSA. The CDR3 sequence is 14 residues long. V gave up 1 base and J gave up 2 bases, with 8 bases separating them.

The chain joins TRBV7-9 to TRBJ2-7; 15 nucleotides agree with TRBD2. Per the germline V gene, CDR1 is SEHNR and CDR2 is FQNEAQ (reference sequence). With V trimmed by 7 bases and J by 5 bases, 12 bases remained unmatched. This CDR3 region has 17 residues. Here the CDR3 reads CASKPGLAGGQENEQYF. In DNA, the CDR3 is TGTGCCAGCAAACCGGGACTAGCGGGAGGTCAGGAAAACGAGCAGTACTTC.

This clonotype was counted ten times or more. J is TRBJ1-2 and V is TRBV7-2, with 9 bases aligning to TRBD1. Germline CDR1 is SGHTA and CDR2 is FQGNSA. V was clipped by 5 bases and J by 4 bases; unmatched bases: 5. The CDR3 length is 14 residues. The CDR3 loop is CASSGTGLGYGYTF. CDR3 DNA: TGTGCCAGCAGCGGGACAGGGTTAGGCTATGGCTACACCTTC.